Below, 17 T cell receptor beta chains from the same sample are listed, as sequenced in a study of human T cells and chemical hapten exposure. Each CDR3 protein is one row after TCRdb ran MiXCR on the RACE reads. The table has some 65,000 distinct CDR3 sequences, approximately 6.5% seen once. Regarding time point: healthy volunteer bleed at 6 weeks. The template was total RNA from unfractionated whole blood. Input material: whole blood. These receptors were collected from a female donor in good health. Some clones in this sample may be carry-over from other donors' samples.

This clonotype was seen many times. Here the CDR3 reads CASSRRGQTSYEQYF. The CDR3 nucleotides are TGTGCCAGCAGCCGCCGGGGGCAGACCTCCTACGAGCAGTACTTC. The V and J genes are TRBV27 and TRBJ2-7; D possibly uses TRBD1 or TRBD2 (6 bases each). V lost 6 bases and J lost 0, with 15 bases in between. The CDR3 loop spans 15 amino acids. CDR1 is MNHEY, CDR2 SMNVEV, per germline (reference sequence).

This clonotype was picked up many times. The chain is built from TRBV7-9 and TRBJ2-5, with D possibly matching TRBD2 (6 bases). CDR1 is SEHNR, CDR2 FQNEAQ, per germline (reference sequence). V was pared by 4 bases and J by 5 bases, with 14 bases between. This CDR3 contains 14 residues. The CDR3 DNA is TGTGCCAGCAGCTCGGACGGCGGGGTGGAGACCCAGTACTTC. Translated: CASSSDGGVETQYF.

There are many counts of this clonotype. CDR3 in DNA: TGTGCCAGCAGCCCGGGACAAATCTACGAGCAGTACTTC. This sequence encodes CASSPGQIYEQYF. The rearrangement uses TRBV5-6 and TRBJ2-7, with TRBD1 as a possible D gene (6 bases). Germline assignment: CDR1 SGHDT and CDR2 YYEEEE. The CDR3 spans 13 residues. Trimming took 4 bases from V and 3 from J, leaving 11 bases between them.

This clonotype was counted between two and nine times. The CDR3 region is CSARGLAEPLDTQYF. The CDR3 region has the DNA TGCAGTGCTAGAGGACTAGCGGAACCGCTGGATACGCAGTATTTT. The V and J genes are TRBV20-1 and TRBJ2-3; TRBD2 aligns across 9 bases. The V gene's germline CDR1 is DFQATT and CDR2 SNEGSKA (reference sequence). V shed 1 base, J shed 6 bases, and the junction held 8 bases outside the gene matches. The CDR3 runs 15 residues.

This clonotype was seen a handful of times. This sequence joins TRBV7-2 and TRBJ2-1; D gene unclear. V lost 2 bases and J lost 0, with 8 bases in between. This CDR3 is 15 amino acids long. Germline assignment: CDR1 SGHTA and CDR2 FQGNSA. CDR3 residues: CASSLLHDSYNEQFF. CDR3 DNA sequence: TGTGCCAGCAGCTTATTACACGACTCCTACAATGAGCAGTTCTTC.

This clonotype came up a few times. CDR3 residues: CASSAPLGVDTQYF. CDR3 nucleotides: TGTGCCAGCAGTGCCCCCTTAGGAGTAGATACGCAGTATTTT. The V and J genes are TRBV25-1 and TRBJ2-3; no firm D call. V gave up 4 bases and J gave up 5 bases, with 13 bases separating them. Per the germline V gene, CDR1 is MGHDK and CDR2 is SYGVNS. The CDR3 runs 14 residues.

This clonotype was counted ten times or more. The V gene is TRBV2, the J gene TRBJ2-3, with D uncertain. In germline, CDR1 is SNHLY, CDR2 FYNNEI. The length of the CDR3 is 15 residues. Trimming took 7 bases from V and 0 from J, leaving 14 bases between them. Written as DNA, the CDR3 is TGTGCCAGCACCATAGCTCCGGGCAGCACAGATACGCAGTATTTT. This sequence encodes CASTIAPGSTDTQYF.

The CDR3 bases are TGCAGCGTCCTGGGTGGGGGTGCCTCCTACAATGAGCAGTTCTTC. This translates into CSVLGGGASYNEQFF. The chain employs TRBV29-1 and TRBJ2-1; D may match TRBD1 or TRBD2 (5 bases each). CDR1 and CDR2 from the germline V gene are SQVTM and ANQGSEA. This CDR3 contains 15 residues. Trimming stripped 6 bases from V and 0 bases from J, with 15 bases between.

The chain joins TRBV28 to TRBJ1-1, with 7 bases identical to TRBD1. Germline V CDR1 and CDR2: MDHEN, SYDVKM. There are 14 residues in the CDR3. J gave up 3 bases and V 6 bases, and 7 bases lay outside the gene matches. The CDR3 nucleotides are TGTGCCAGCAGACAGGGGATCCTCGACACTGAAGCTTTCTTT. Translating gives CASRQGILDTEAFF.

There are many counts of this clonotype. The CDR3 region is CASSYPRQGQETQYF. CDR3 DNA sequence: TGTGCCAGCAGTTACCCACGACAGGGACAAGAGACCCAGTACTTC. This chain links TRBV6-2 or TRBV6-3 with TRBJ2-5; 7 bases are a match to TRBD1. The germline CDR1 and CDR2 sequences are MNHEY and SVGEGT. V shed 2 bases and J 2 bases; nucleotides not matched to a gene: 5. The CDR3 is made up of 15 amino acids.

There are a few counts of this clonotype. The chain combines TRBV5-5 with TRBJ1-5; possible D gene TRBD1, 5 bases. Germline CDR1 reads SGHKS; CDR2 reads YYEKEE (reference sequence). With 4 bases removed from V and 4 bases from J, the gap between germline ends came to 12 bases. The CDR3 sequence is 14 residues long. DNA for the CDR3: TGTGCCAGCAGCCGTGGGACTGGAAATCAGCCCCAGCATTTT. This encodes CASSRGTGNQPQHF.

There are many counts of this clonotype. V is TRBV9 and J is TRBJ1-2; D possibly corresponds to TRBD1 (6 bases). The CDR3 is 15 amino acids. V shed 0 bases and J shed 4 bases, with 13 bases lying between them. Germline V gene data show CDR1 as SGDLS and CDR2 as YYNGEE. The CDR3 bases are TGTGCCAGCAGCGTAGAAGTAGGGGGGGGCTATGGCTACACCTTC. This codes for CASSVEVGGGYGYTF.

This clonotype turned up a few times. The rearrangement joins TRBV12-3 or TRBV12-4 to TRBJ2-6; D possibly uses TRBD1 or TRBD2 (5 bases each). V was pared by 3 bases and J by 4 bases, with 19 bases between. The CDR3 is made up of 18 amino acids. CDR3 sequence: CASSFGTGLYGGANVLTF. The CDR3 nucleotides read TGTGCCAGCAGTTTTGGGACGGGCCTATATGGAGGGGCCAACGTCCTGACTTTC.

This clonotype was seen ten or more times. This chain links TRBV5-4 with TRBJ2-5, with D possibly TRBD1 on 6 matching bases. Germline V gives CDR1 SGHNT, CDR2 YYREEE (reference sequence). The CDR3 covers 14 residues. V was trimmed by 4 bases and J by 3 bases, leaving 13 bases between them. Here the CDR3 DNA reads TGTGCCAGCAGCACCCGGACAGCGAAAGAGACCCAGTACTTC. Translated, it gives CASSTRTAKETQYF.

This clonotype appeared many times. V is TRBV28 and J is TRBJ2-7, with TRBD2 as a possible D gene (5 bases). V lost 7 bases and J lost 1, with 14 bases in between. CDR1 and CDR2 (germline): MDHEN, SYDVKM. The CDR3 contains 14 residues. CDR3 nucleotides: TGTGCCAGCACCCTCCGGGGAGCATCCTACGAGCAGTACTTC. This translates into CASTLRGASYEQYF. Supplemented by reference TRBV28 and TRBJ2-7, the full variable domain reads DVKVTQSSRYLVKRTGEKVFLECVQDMDHENMFWYRQDPGLGLRLIYFSYDVKMKEKGDIPEGYSVSREKKERFSLILESASTNQTSMYLCASTLRGASYEQYFGPGTRLTVT.

A few counts support this clonotype. The chain couples TRBV5-1 to TRBJ2-7; 7 bases agree with TRBD1. Losses at the gene ends were 5 bases for V and 2 bases for J; bases not matched to a gene: 7. This CDR3 is 14 amino acids long. Germline loops: CDR1 SGHRS, CDR2 YFSETQ. CDR3 coding DNA: TGCGCCAGCAGATTAACAGGGGATGCCTACGAGCAGTACTTC. It is translated as CASRLTGDAYEQYF.

This clonotype has at least ten counts. The chain's CDR3 is CASSDQSYSNQPQHF. For the CDR3, the DNA is TGTGCCAGCAGTGATCAATCATATAGCAATCAGCCCCAGCATTTT. V is TRBV2 and J is TRBJ1-5, with D uncertain. This CDR3 is 15 amino acids long. CDR1 and CDR2 from the germline V gene are SNHLY and FYNNEI. V lost 3 bases and J 0 bases, leaving 9 bases between the germline ends.